Shown below are 13 T cell receptor beta chains from a single sample sequenced in a study of metastatic and nonmetastatic thyroid tumors. All patients reached thyroid surgery having received no treatment beforehand. TCRdb called clones again from the PCR reads with MiXCR. Seen here are roughly 18,000 clones, around 30% observed once, and the top ten hold about 10%. The sequenced sample consisted of tumor tissue. These receptors came from a female donor with papillary thyroid cancer or a benign thyroid nodule (not recorded which). Some clones in this sample may be carry-over from other donors' samples.

This chain links TRBV30 with TRBJ2-7; TRBD1 matches 7 bases. The CDR3 covers 13 residues. The J segment lost 3 bases and the V segment lost 0 bases, leaving 2 bases of the junction unmatched. Germline V gene data show CDR1 as GTSNPN and CDR2 as SVGIG (reference sequence). The CDR3 reads CAWSVAGGYEQYF. The CDR3 DNA reads TGTGCCTGGAGTGTAGCAGGGGGCTACGAGCAGTACTTC.

By its share, this clone is medium-sized. J is TRBJ2-7 and V is TRBV4-1, with unresolved D. This CDR3 is 13 amino acids long. Looked up from germline, CDR1 is MGHRA and CDR2 is YSYEKL. V was trimmed by 0 bases and J by 9 bases, leaving 12 bases between them. The CDR3 sequence is CASSQETLLRQYF. Here the CDR3 DNA reads TGCGCCAGCAGCCAAGAGACTCTCCTACGGCAGTACTTC.

This clone has at least ten counts. It may be a read error: a sequence one base away is much more abundant. The V and J genes are TRBV2 and TRBJ1-5; D gene uncertain. This CDR3 contains 12 residues. The V gene lost 5 bases and the J gene lost 6 bases, with 8 bases spanning the gap. CDR1 is SNHLY and CDR2 is FYNNEI in the germline V gene. CDR3 loop: CASSLGSQPQHF. CDR3 DNA: TGTGCCAGCAGTTTAGGAAGTCAGCCCCAGCATTTT. Full variable domain (remainder filled in from reference TRBV2 and TRBJ1-5): EPEVTQTPSHQVTQMGQEVILRCVPISNHLYFYWYRQILGQKVEFLVSFYNNEISEKSEIFDDQFSVERPDGSNFTLKIRSTKLEDSAMYFCASSLGSQPQHFGDGTRLSIL.

This clone was seen many times. Distinct nucleotide sequences in the sample also encode this CDR3. V usage is TRBV7-9 and J usage is TRBJ2-7, with TRBD1 as a possible D gene (6 bases). V lost 8 bases, J lost 5 bases, and 19 bases lay in between. The germline V gene has CDR1 SEHNR and CDR2 FQNEAQ (reference sequence). The CDR3 loop spans 14 amino acids. CDR3 amino acids: CASANMGQGNEQYF. Here the CDR3 DNA reads TGTGCCAGCGCCAATATGGGGCAGGGGAACGAGCAGTACTTC.

This clone came up many times. The rearrangement links TRBV4-1 to TRBJ2-3; TRBD2 matches 8 bases. Germline trimming cut 5 bases from V and 4 bases from J; bases unmatched to any gene: 11. Germline CDR1 reads MGHRA; CDR2 reads YSYEKL. The CDR3 is 16 residues long. The CDR3 DNA is TGCGCCAGCAGCATCCGAGCGGGAGAAGGGGCAGATACGCAGTATTTT. It is translated as CASSIRAGEGADTQYF.

The V call is TRBV6-2 or TRBV6-3, the J call TRBJ1-5; 11 nucleotides line up with TRBD1. Germline trimming cut 6 bases from V and 1 base from J; bases unmatched to any gene: 17. The CDR3 is 20 amino acids. CDR1 and CDR2 from the germline V gene are MNHEY and SVGEGT. CDR3 sequence reads: CASRLFRTGGEGGSNQPQHF. The CDR3 DNA reads as TGTGCCAGCAGACTCTTTCGGACAGGGGGCGAAGGTGGGAGCAATCAGCCCCAGCATTTT.

The CDR3 loop reads CASSEGGGVGQPQHF. CDR3 coding DNA: TGTGCCAGCTCAGAAGGGGGGGGCGTCGGGCAGCCCCAGCATTTT. V is TRBV6-1 and J is TRBJ1-5, with a possible D match to TRBD1 (6 bases). V was cut by 8 bases and J by 7 bases, with 21 bases left in between. The CDR3 covers 15 residues. Germline V gives CDR1 MNHNS, CDR2 SASEGT.

This clone has ten or more counts. This could be a read error, since a much larger clone is one nucleotide away. The V and J genes are TRBV13 and TRBJ1-2; 11 bases line up with TRBD1. This CDR3 spans 16 amino acids. Germline lookup yields CDR1 PRHDT and CDR2 FYEKMQ (reference sequence). The CDR3 reads CASSRGQGASNHGYTF. The CDR3 DNA follows: TGTGCCAGCAGCCGCGGACAGGGGGCATCTAACCATGGCTACACCTTC.

The genes are TRBV28 and TRBJ2-7, with D maybe TRBD1 (5 bases). The CDR3 runs 13 residues. Germline V lookup: CDR1 MDHEN, CDR2 SYDVKM. V shed 3 bases and J shed 2 bases, with 8 bases lying between them. DNA for the CDR3: TGTGCCAGCAGTTTTCAGGGTGCCTACGAGCAGTACTTC. As protein: CASSFQGAYEQYF.

The sample holds many counts of this clone. The genes are TRBV29-1 and TRBJ2-5, with 7 positions matching TRBD1. J lost 5 bases, V lost 5 bases, and 5 bases had no gene match. Germline-derived CDR1 and CDR2 are SQVTM and ANQGSEA. The CDR3 has 12 residues. As DNA, the CDR3 is TGCAGCGTTAAAGGGGGCTGGGAGACCCAGTACTTC. Residues: CSVKGGWETQYF. The variable domain in full, completed from reference TRBV29-1 and TRBJ2-5, reads SAVISQKPSRDICQRGTSLTIQCQVDSQVTMMFWYRQQPGQSLTLIATANQGSEATYESGFVIDKFPISRPNLTFSTLTVSNMSPEDSSIYLCSVKGGWETQYFGPGTRLLVL.

The genes are TRBV11-1 and TRBJ2-3, with TRBD2 identical over 7 bases. In germline, CDR1 is SGHAT, CDR2 FQDESV (reference sequence). V gave up 5 bases and J gave up 2 bases; unmatched junction bases: 7. The CDR3 covers 15 residues. The CDR3 loop is CASSQGEGDTDTQYF. CDR3 bases: TGTGCCAGCAGCCAAGGGGAGGGTGACACAGATACGCAGTATTTT. Complete variable domain (other parts from reference TRBV11-1 and TRBJ2-3): EAEVAQSPRYKITEKSQAVAFWCDPISGHATLYWYRQILGQGPELLVQFQDESVVDDSQLPKDRFSAERLKGVDSTLKIQPAELGDSAMYLCASSQGEGDTDTQYFGPGTRLTVL.

This clone was detected a few times. The gene calls are TRBV27 and TRBJ1-1, with unresolved D. This CDR3 is 15 amino acids long. Germline CDR1 and CDR2: MNHEY and SMNVEV (reference sequence). Trimming shortened V by 8 bases and J by 0 bases, and 16 bases separated the two germline ends. CDR3 loop: CASAPEFFMNTEAFF. CDR3 sequence (DNA): TGTGCCAGCGCCCCAGAGTTTTTTATGAACACTGAAGCTTTCTTT.

By frequency in the sample, this clone is medium-sized. This chain links TRBV3-1 with TRBJ1-2; D is perhaps TRBD1 (5 bases). V was pared by 4 bases and J by 8 bases, with 17 bases between. Germline CDR1 reads LGHDT; CDR2 reads YNNKEL (reference sequence). The CDR3 extends over 14 amino acids. CDR3 bases: TGTGCCAGCAGCCGAGGGGACGGGCCCTGGGGCTACACCTTC. Its protein is CASSRGDGPWGYTF.